Listed below are T cell receptor beta chains from one sample, sequenced in a study of T cells in localized non-small cell lung cancer. The repertoire was sequenced with immunoSEQ multiplex PCR; TCRdb's copy has only in-frame clones and lacks some. Of about 92,000 clones listed, approximately 91% were seen once; the top ten hold approximately 4%. Sequencing was performed on PBMCs, taken before any cancer treatment. The receptors stem from a woman aged 40-69 years with stage II squamous cell lung carcinoma. Both conserved end residues are part of each CDR3. The order of the fields is CDR3 DNA, CDR3 protein, clone size, J gene, D gene, V gene. D genes are given only for firm matches. Expanded clones are given a class, and other clones once, few, many or no size at all.

CDR3nt: TGTGCCAGCAGTTACTCTGGGACAGGGCGGGCCGGGGAGCTGTTTTTT; CDR3aa: CASSYSGTGRAGELFF; abundance: -; j_gene: TRBJ2-2; d_gene: TRBD1; v_gene: TRBV6-5
CDR3nt: TGTGCCAGCAGTTACTCGGGTCAGAACTATGGCTACACCTTC; CDR3aa: CASSYSGQNYGYTF; abundance: -; j_gene: TRBJ1-2; d_gene: -; v_gene: TRBV6-5
CDR3nt: TGTGCCAGCAGCTTACGGGGGGCGAACACCGGGGAGCTGTTTTTT; CDR3aa: CASSLRGANTGELFF; abundance: -; j_gene: TRBJ2-2; d_gene: TRBD2; v_gene: TRBV11-2
CDR3nt: TGTGCCAGCTCACCACGGCAGAAGGATGGCTACACCTTC; CDR3aa: CASSPRQKDGYTF; abundance: -; j_gene: TRBJ1-2; d_gene: -; v_gene: TRBV18
CDR3nt: TGTGCCAGCTCACTGGACAGGGATTATGGCTACACCTTC; CDR3aa: CASSLDRDYGYTF; abundance: -; j_gene: TRBJ1-2; d_gene: TRBD1; v_gene: TRBV18
CDR3nt: TGTGCCAGCAGCGTTGGGCTAGCGGGGGGCCAAGAGACCCAGTACTTC; CDR3aa: CASSVGLAGGQETQYF; abundance: -; j_gene: TRBJ2-5; d_gene: TRBD2; v_gene: TRBV9
CDR3nt: TGTGCCAGCAGTCCCGCGGCGGGGGTGACGAACACCGGGGAGCTGTTTTTT; CDR3aa: CASSPAAGVTNTGELFF; abundance: -; j_gene: TRBJ2-2; d_gene: TRBD2; v_gene: TRBV6-4
CDR3nt: TGTGCCAGCAGTCCAATCGACTGGAGCAATCAGCCCCAGCATTTT; CDR3aa: CASSPIDWSNQPQHF; abundance: -; j_gene: TRBJ1-5; d_gene: -; v_gene: TRBV28
CDR3nt: TGCAGCGTAGCGGGACTTGAAGCTTTCTTT; CDR3aa: CSVAGLEAFF; abundance: -; j_gene: TRBJ1-1; d_gene: -; v_gene: TRBV29-1
CDR3nt: TGTGCCAGCAGTATCTTCGGGGTCGAGCAGTACTTC; CDR3aa: CASSIFGVEQYF; abundance: -; j_gene: TRBJ2-7; d_gene: -; v_gene: TRBV28
CDR3nt: TGTGCCAGTTCGGGGGGGGCCCACACTGAAGCTTTCTTT; CDR3aa: CASSGGAHTEAFF; abundance: -; j_gene: TRBJ1-1; d_gene: -; v_gene: TRBV7-6
CDR3nt: TGTGCCAGCAGTCCCCGGACAGGGTCGGTGTTTGGCTACACCTTC; CDR3aa: CASSPRTGSVFGYTF; abundance: -; j_gene: TRBJ1-2; d_gene: TRBD1; v_gene: TRBV6-1
CDR3nt: TGTGCCAGCACTCCGGTGGCAGGGGAATACACCATATATTTT; CDR3aa: CASTPVAGEYTIYF; abundance: once; j_gene: TRBJ1-3; d_gene: -; v_gene: TRBV6-5
CDR3nt: TGTGCCATCAGTGTAGGACGGTTCGGCACAGATACGCAGTATTTT; CDR3aa: CAISVGRFGTDTQYF; abundance: -; j_gene: TRBJ2-3; d_gene: -; v_gene: TRBV10-3
CDR3nt: TGTGCCAGCAGCCAACCTGATTACTATGGCTACACCTTC; CDR3aa: CASSQPDYYGYTF; abundance: -; j_gene: TRBJ1-2; d_gene: -; v_gene: TRBV4-2
CDR3nt: TGCAGCGGAGACAGGCGGAACACTGAAGCTTTCTTT; CDR3aa: CSGDRRNTEAFF; abundance: once; j_gene: TRBJ1-1; d_gene: -; v_gene: TRBV29-1
CDR3nt: TGTGCCAGCAGCACAGATCGGGATCAGCCCCAGCATTTT; CDR3aa: CASSTDRDQPQHF; abundance: -; j_gene: TRBJ1-5; d_gene: -; v_gene: TRBV7-9
CDR3nt: TGTGCCATCAGTGACGGAACAGGTCTATCGCCTGAAGCTTTCTTT; CDR3aa: CAISDGTGLSPEAFF; abundance: -; j_gene: TRBJ1-1; d_gene: -; v_gene: TRBV10-3
CDR3nt: TGTGCCATCAGTGGGACAGGCGCCCTTGGGACTGAAGCTTTCTTT; CDR3aa: CAISGTGALGTEAFF; abundance: -; j_gene: TRBJ1-1; d_gene: TRBD1; v_gene: TRBV10-3
CDR3nt: TGTGCCAGCAGTGAAGGGAACGCGAAAGAGACCCAGTACTTC; CDR3aa: CASSEGNAKETQYF; abundance: -; j_gene: TRBJ2-5; d_gene: -; v_gene: TRBV6-1
CDR3nt: TGTGCCAGCAGTTTGACCACCTCAGCGGGGGGGCTTAACAATGAGCAGTTCTTC; CDR3aa: CASSLTTSAGGLNNEQFF; abundance: -; j_gene: TRBJ2-1; d_gene: TRBD2; v_gene: TRBV27
CDR3nt: TGCAGTGCTTATAGCGGTAATGAGCAGTTCTTC; CDR3aa: CSAYSGNEQFF; abundance: once; j_gene: TRBJ2-1; d_gene: -; v_gene: TRBV20-1
CDR3nt: TGTGCCTGGAGTGTACGGGGGGGCAGGGATCGCAATCAGCCCCAGCATTTT; CDR3aa: CAWSVRGGRDRNQPQHF; abundance: -; j_gene: TRBJ1-5; d_gene: -; v_gene: TRBV30
CDR3nt: TGTGCCAGCAGCTTGGCGGGGGCGCGAACTAATGAAAAACTGTTTTTT; CDR3aa: CASSLAGARTNEKLFF; abundance: -; j_gene: TRBJ1-4; d_gene: -; v_gene: TRBV5-8
CDR3nt: TGCGCCAGCAGCCAAAGGGACCTTATTCAGGGGACCGGGGAGCTGTTTTTT; CDR3aa: CASSQRDLIQGTGELFF; abundance: -; j_gene: TRBJ2-2; d_gene: -; v_gene: TRBV4-1
CDR3nt: TGTGCCAGCAGTTTGAAAGGGGCCTATGGCTACACCTTC; CDR3aa: CASSLKGAYGYTF; abundance: -; j_gene: TRBJ1-2; d_gene: -; v_gene: TRBV28
CDR3nt: TGCGCCAGCAGCCAAGGACGGAGCGCTAATGAAAAACTGTTTTTT; CDR3aa: CASSQGRSANEKLFF; abundance: -; j_gene: TRBJ1-4; d_gene: -; v_gene: TRBV4-1
CDR3nt: TGTGCCAGCTGCACAGGGGAGGCTGGGGCCAACGTCCTGACTTTC; CDR3aa: CASCTGEAGANVLTF; abundance: -; j_gene: TRBJ2-6; d_gene: -; v_gene: TRBV6-6
CDR3nt: TGTGCCAGCAGCCCTTCAGGGAGCACAGATACGCAGTATTTT; CDR3aa: CASSPSGSTDTQYF; abundance: once; j_gene: TRBJ2-3; d_gene: -; v_gene: TRBV6-4
CDR3nt: TGCAGCGTTGAACCGACGGACAGGGGGAACACTGAAGCTTTCTTT; CDR3aa: CSVEPTDRGNTEAFF; abundance: once; j_gene: TRBJ1-1; d_gene: TRBD1; v_gene: TRBV29-1
CDR3nt: TGTGCCAGCAGTGAAGTGGGACAGGGCTTTCAGCCCCAGCATTTT; CDR3aa: CASSEVGQGFQPQHF; abundance: -; j_gene: TRBJ1-5; d_gene: TRBD1; v_gene: TRBV2
CDR3nt: TGTGCCAGCAGTGATACCGGCATTCTCAGGAGTGGCTACACCTTC; CDR3aa: CASSDTGILRSGYTF; abundance: -; j_gene: TRBJ1-2; d_gene: -; v_gene: TRBV2
CDR3nt: TGTGCCAGCAGTGAAGTGGGACAGGGGTCTTCACCCCTCCACTTT; CDR3aa: CASSEVGQGSSPLHF; abundance: once; j_gene: TRBJ1-6; d_gene: TRBD1; v_gene: TRBV6-1
CDR3nt: TGTGCCAGCAGTGACTACATCCGGGACTACCGCAGAAATGAGCAGTTCTTC; CDR3aa: CASSDYIRDYRRNEQFF; abundance: -; j_gene: TRBJ2-1; d_gene: TRBD2; v_gene: TRBV6-4
CDR3nt: TGTGCCAGCAACCGGGGTCCGAACACCGGGGAGCTGTTTTTT; CDR3aa: CASNRGPNTGELFF; abundance: -; j_gene: TRBJ2-2; d_gene: -; v_gene: TRBV6-5
CDR3nt: TGTGCCAGCAGCCTCCGGCAGGGAAGTGAGCAGTTCTTC; CDR3aa: CASSLRQGSEQFF; abundance: -; j_gene: TRBJ2-1; d_gene: -; v_gene: TRBV11-3
CDR3nt: TGTGCCAGCAGTCGGGACAGGGAGAGAAATCAGCCCCAGCATTTT; CDR3aa: CASSRDRERNQPQHF; abundance: -; j_gene: TRBJ1-5; d_gene: TRBD1; v_gene: TRBV2
CDR3nt: TGTGCTAGCAGCTCCACCCCGGGACAGGGAAGCAATCAGCCCCAGCATTTT; CDR3aa: CASSSTPGQGSNQPQHF; abundance: few; j_gene: TRBJ1-5; d_gene: TRBD1; v_gene: TRBV7-7
CDR3nt: TGTGCCAGCAGTTGGCCAGGGGGAAACACTGAAGCTTTCTTT; CDR3aa: CASSWPGGNTEAFF; abundance: -; j_gene: TRBJ1-1; d_gene: TRBD1; v_gene: TRBV28
CDR3nt: TGTGCCAGCAGTCAGAGACAGACCTTGTCCTACGAGCAGTACTTC; CDR3aa: CASSQRQTLSYEQYF; abundance: -; j_gene: TRBJ2-7; d_gene: -; v_gene: TRBV28
CDR3nt: TGCGCCAGCAGCAGCGGACAGATGAACACTGAAGCTTTCTTT; CDR3aa: CASSSGQMNTEAFF; abundance: -; j_gene: TRBJ1-1; d_gene: -; v_gene: TRBV5-1
CDR3nt: TGTGCCAGCAGTACGCGACAGGTGACTAATGGCTACACCTTC; CDR3aa: CASSTRQVTNGYTF; abundance: -; j_gene: TRBJ1-2; d_gene: -; v_gene: TRBV2
CDR3nt: TGTGCCAGCAGTTTTGACAGGGAGGATCAGCCCCAGCATTTT; CDR3aa: CASSFDREDQPQHF; abundance: -; j_gene: TRBJ1-5; d_gene: TRBD1; v_gene: TRBV6-6
CDR3nt: TGCGCCAGCAGCTTATATGATTCGAACACTGAAGCTTTCTTT; CDR3aa: CASSLYDSNTEAFF; abundance: -; j_gene: TRBJ1-1; d_gene: -; v_gene: TRBV5-1
CDR3nt: TGTGCCAGTAGGGCGGGGGCAAACACCGGGGAGCTGTTTTTT; CDR3aa: CASRAGANTGELFF; abundance: -; j_gene: TRBJ2-2; d_gene: -; v_gene: TRBV19
CDR3nt: TGCGCCAGCAGCCCGGACTTTTCTGGAAACACCATATATTTT; CDR3aa: CASSPDFSGNTIYF; abundance: -; j_gene: TRBJ1-3; d_gene: -; v_gene: TRBV5-1
CDR3nt: TGCGCCAGCAGCTTGAGTCCACAATTGAACACTGAAGCTTTCTTT; CDR3aa: CASSLSPQLNTEAFF; abundance: -; j_gene: TRBJ1-1; d_gene: -; v_gene: TRBV5-1
CDR3nt: TGTGCCATCATTAAGGACAGGAACACTGAAGCTTTCTTT; CDR3aa: CAIIKDRNTEAFF; abundance: once; j_gene: TRBJ1-1; d_gene: -; v_gene: TRBV10-3
CDR3nt: TGTGCCAGCACCCCCACAGGGGGCGTAGGCTACACCTTC; CDR3aa: CASTPTGGVGYTF; abundance: -; j_gene: TRBJ1-2; d_gene: TRBD1; v_gene: TRBV7-2
CDR3nt: TGTGCCAGTAGACTAATTGGACAGGCGGCAATTGAAGCTTTCTTT; CDR3aa: CASRLIGQAAIEAFF; abundance: -; j_gene: TRBJ1-1; d_gene: TRBD1; v_gene: TRBV19
CDR3nt: TGTGCCATCAGTGAGGCCCAGTCTAACTCTGGAAACACCATATATTTT; CDR3aa: CAISEAQSNSGNTIYF; abundance: -; j_gene: TRBJ1-3; d_gene: -; v_gene: TRBV10-3
CDR3nt: TGCGCCAGCAGCCCATCCGTCAACACCGGGGAGCTGTTTTTT; CDR3aa: CASSPSVNTGELFF; abundance: -; j_gene: TRBJ2-2; d_gene: -; v_gene: TRBV5-1
CDR3nt: TGTGCCAGCAGTCCTCCAGGGGGCAGGTCGTCAGATACGCAGTATTTT; CDR3aa: CASSPPGGRSSDTQYF; abundance: -; j_gene: TRBJ2-3; d_gene: TRBD1; v_gene: TRBV28
CDR3nt: TGCGCCAGCAGCTCCAATTTAGGGGCCGGGGAGCTGTTTTTT; CDR3aa: CASSSNLGAGELFF; abundance: -; j_gene: TRBJ2-2; d_gene: -; v_gene: TRBV5-1
CDR3nt: TGCGCCAGCAGCCTGGGCTGGGGCTATGGCTACACCTTC; CDR3aa: CASSLGWGYGYTF; abundance: -; j_gene: TRBJ1-2; d_gene: -; v_gene: TRBV5-1
CDR3nt: TGTGCCACCAGCAGGCACCCCCGGGACAGGAATTCACCCCTCCACTTT; CDR3aa: CATSRHPRDRNSPLHF; abundance: -; j_gene: TRBJ1-6; d_gene: TRBD1; v_gene: TRBV15
CDR3nt: TGTGCCAGCAGGGGGAAACCTGAAGCTTTCTTT; CDR3aa: CASRGKPEAFF; abundance: few; j_gene: TRBJ1-1; d_gene: -; v_gene: TRBV28
CDR3nt: TGTGCCAGCAGTTTACGGGACTTCAATCAGCCCCAGCATTTT; CDR3aa: CASSLRDFNQPQHF; abundance: -; j_gene: TRBJ1-5; d_gene: -; v_gene: TRBV28
CDR3nt: TGTGCCAGCAGTAAGACTAGCGGGAGGATGAACACCGGGGAGCTGTTTTTT; CDR3aa: CASSKTSGRMNTGELFF; abundance: -; j_gene: TRBJ2-2; d_gene: TRBD2; v_gene: TRBV2